This is a list of T cell receptor beta chains from one sample in a study of blood T cell repertoires in COVID-19. Generated by immunoSEQ multiplex PCR, the TCRdb table keeps only in-frame clones and is missing some. The sample includes tens of thousands of clones, 86% of them seen just once. The sequencing sample was made of peripheral blood. Receptors originate from a man aged 80 or over with COVID-19, enrolled during active disease. Both conserved end residues are part of each CDR3. A D gene is named only where the DNA matches it firmly. Size tells how often a clone was seen (once, few, many) or the class of an expanded clone, and some rows leave it out.

j_gene: TRBJ2-1; abundance: -; v_gene: TRBV18; d_gene: -; CDR3nt: TGTGCCAGCTCACCACCAGGAGGGGACAATGAGCAGTTCTTC; CDR3aa: CASSPPGGDNEQFF
j_gene: TRBJ2-7; abundance: -; v_gene: TRBV5-5; d_gene: TRBD1; CDR3nt: TGTGCCAGCAGCCCCGGACAGGGAGGTCGCGAGCAGTACTTC; CDR3aa: CASSPGQGGREQYF
j_gene: TRBJ2-1; abundance: -; v_gene: TRBV29-1; d_gene: TRBD1; CDR3nt: TGCAGCGTGGGATACAGGGGCTCCTACAATGAGCAGTTCTTC; CDR3aa: CSVGYRGSYNEQFF
j_gene: TRBJ1-3; abundance: -; v_gene: TRBV5-4; d_gene: -; CDR3nt: TGTGCCAGCAGCCGACCGACAAGTCCTCTCTCTGGAAACACCATATATTTT; CDR3aa: CASSRPTSPLSGNTIYF
j_gene: TRBJ1-2; abundance: -; v_gene: TRBV9; d_gene: TRBD1; CDR3nt: TGTGCCAGCAGCGTAGGAGGGGACAGCTATGGCTACACCTTC; CDR3aa: CASSVGGDSYGYTF
j_gene: TRBJ2-7; abundance: -; v_gene: TRBV19; d_gene: TRBD1; CDR3nt: TGTGCCAGTAGTGTCCGACGGACAGGGGACTACGAGCAGTACTTC; CDR3aa: CASSVRRTGDYEQYF
j_gene: TRBJ1-1; abundance: -; v_gene: TRBV6-2/TRBV6-3; d_gene: -; CDR3nt: TGTGCCAGCAGTTCACAGGTAGGGAACACTGAAGCTTTCTTT; CDR3aa: CASSSQVGNTEAFF
j_gene: TRBJ1-1; abundance: -; v_gene: TRBV4-3; d_gene: -; CDR3nt: TGCGCCAGCAGCCGAGGGATGAACACTGAAGCTTTCTTT; CDR3aa: CASSRGMNTEAFF
j_gene: TRBJ2-5; abundance: -; v_gene: TRBV11-2; d_gene: -; CDR3nt: TGTGCCAGCAGCTCGATTACAGGGCCGGGGACCCAGTACTTC; CDR3aa: CASSSITGPGTQYF
j_gene: TRBJ1-1; abundance: -; v_gene: TRBV7-2; d_gene: TRBD1; CDR3nt: TGTGCCAGCAGTTTCCGTCGACAGGGGGGGTTGAACACTGAAGCTTTCTTT; CDR3aa: CASSFRRQGGLNTEAFF
j_gene: TRBJ2-1; abundance: -; v_gene: TRBV9; d_gene: -; CDR3nt: TGTGCCAGCAGCTCCGACTCGTTCGATGAGCAGTTCTTC; CDR3aa: CASSSDSFDEQFF
j_gene: TRBJ2-3; abundance: -; v_gene: TRBV6-1; d_gene: TRBD1; CDR3nt: TGTGCCAGCAGTGAAGGGGACAGGGGGGCGCAGTATTTT; CDR3aa: CASSEGDRGAQYF
j_gene: TRBJ1-4; abundance: -; v_gene: TRBV25-1; d_gene: -; CDR3nt: TGTGCCAGCAGTGAATATAGTCCCTATAATGAAAAACTGTTTTTT; CDR3aa: CASSEYSPYNEKLFF
j_gene: TRBJ1-2; abundance: -; v_gene: TRBV29-1; d_gene: -; CDR3nt: TGCAGCGTTGAAACGTGGGGGCAGGATGGCTACACCTTC; CDR3aa: CSVETWGQDGYTF
j_gene: TRBJ1-5; abundance: -; v_gene: TRBV7-8; d_gene: -; CDR3nt: TGTGCCAGCAGCTTAGGAGGCAGGGATCAGCCCCAGCATTTT; CDR3aa: CASSLGGRDQPQHF
j_gene: TRBJ1-2; abundance: -; v_gene: TRBV5-6; d_gene: -; CDR3nt: TGTGCCAGCAGCTTTGAGGGGGGGCACGGCTACACCTTC; CDR3aa: CASSFEGGHGYTF
j_gene: TRBJ1-2; abundance: few; v_gene: TRBV5-4; d_gene: -; CDR3nt: TGTGCCAGCAGCTCGGGACTGACGAACTATGGCTACACCTTC; CDR3aa: CASSSGLTNYGYTF
j_gene: TRBJ1-1; abundance: -; v_gene: TRBV18; d_gene: -; CDR3nt: TGTGCCAGCTCACCCCCATCGAGAACTGAAGCTTTCTTT; CDR3aa: CASSPPSRTEAFF
j_gene: TRBJ1-6; abundance: -; v_gene: TRBV19; d_gene: -; CDR3nt: TGTGCCAGTAGTATATACGGGGTTAATAATTCACCCCTCCACTTT; CDR3aa: CASSIYGVNNSPLHF
j_gene: TRBJ1-2; abundance: few; v_gene: TRBV18; d_gene: -; CDR3nt: TGTGCCAGTCGGGCGGACAGCCAGGATGGCTACACCTTC; CDR3aa: CASRADSQDGYTF
j_gene: TRBJ2-3; abundance: once; v_gene: TRBV5-1; d_gene: TRBD2; CDR3nt: TGCGCCAGCAGCTTGTATAGCGGGGGCCCAGATACGCAGTATTTT; CDR3aa: CASSLYSGGPDTQYF
j_gene: TRBJ2-2; abundance: -; v_gene: TRBV6-1; d_gene: -; CDR3nt: TGTGCCAGCAGTGAAGCGCTTCGGAGACTTTCCGGCACCGGGGAGCTGTTTTTT; CDR3aa: CASSEALRRLSGTGELFF
j_gene: TRBJ1-2; abundance: -; v_gene: TRBV2; d_gene: -; CDR3nt: TGTGCCAGCAGGGAAGACAGAGAAGCTAACTATGGCTACACCTTC; CDR3aa: CASREDREANYGYTF
j_gene: TRBJ2-7; abundance: -; v_gene: TRBV14; d_gene: -; CDR3nt: TGTGCCAGCAGCCAAGCAACAGGCTACTACGAGCAGTACTTC; CDR3aa: CASSQATGYYEQYF
j_gene: TRBJ1-5; abundance: -; v_gene: TRBV4-1; d_gene: -; CDR3nt: TGCGCCAGCAGCCAAGATTCGGCAGGCTATCAGCCCCAGCATTTT; CDR3aa: CASSQDSAGYQPQHF
j_gene: TRBJ2-1; abundance: -; v_gene: TRBV3-1/TRBV3-2; d_gene: -; CDR3nt: TGTGCCAGCAGCCAGGGTCAGGGAAAGGGTGAGCAGTTCTTC; CDR3aa: CASSQGQGKGEQFF
j_gene: TRBJ1-1; abundance: -; v_gene: TRBV7-9; d_gene: -; CDR3nt: TGTGCCAGCAGCTTTGACAGGCTCAACACTGAAGCTTTCTTT; CDR3aa: CASSFDRLNTEAFF
j_gene: TRBJ1-2; abundance: -; v_gene: TRBV19; d_gene: -; CDR3nt: TGTGCCAGTAAAGGGGGATTCTTTGGGAACTATGGCTACACCTTC; CDR3aa: CASKGGFFGNYGYTF
j_gene: TRBJ1-5; abundance: -; v_gene: TRBV15; d_gene: TRBD1; CDR3nt: TGTGCCACCAGCAGAGGTCCCGGACAGGGTGGGCATCAGCCCCAGCATTTT; CDR3aa: CATSRGPGQGGHQPQHF
j_gene: TRBJ1-2; abundance: -; v_gene: TRBV5-1; d_gene: -; CDR3nt: TGCGCCAGCAGCTTGAGTTACTTTCAAGGAGGGGTTGACTATGGCTACACCTTC; CDR3aa: CASSLSYFQGGVDYGYTF
j_gene: TRBJ1-3; abundance: few; v_gene: TRBV10-3; d_gene: -; CDR3nt: TGTGCCATCAGTGAGTCGTCCAGGGTAGGAAACACCATATATTTT; CDR3aa: CAISESSRVGNTIYF
j_gene: TRBJ1-1; abundance: few; v_gene: TRBV19; d_gene: -; CDR3nt: TGTGCCAGTAGTAAGACAGGGAACACTGAAGCTTTCTTT; CDR3aa: CASSKTGNTEAFF
j_gene: TRBJ1-6; abundance: -; v_gene: TRBV5-5; d_gene: -; CDR3nt: TGTGCCAGCAGCTCGGATCTTGGGGCATATAATTCACCCCTCCACTTT; CDR3aa: CASSSDLGAYNSPLHF
j_gene: TRBJ1-1; abundance: -; v_gene: TRBV6-1; d_gene: -; CDR3nt: TGTGCCAGCAGAGAACAACAGCCCCTGAACACTGAAGCTTTCTTT; CDR3aa: CASREQQPLNTEAFF